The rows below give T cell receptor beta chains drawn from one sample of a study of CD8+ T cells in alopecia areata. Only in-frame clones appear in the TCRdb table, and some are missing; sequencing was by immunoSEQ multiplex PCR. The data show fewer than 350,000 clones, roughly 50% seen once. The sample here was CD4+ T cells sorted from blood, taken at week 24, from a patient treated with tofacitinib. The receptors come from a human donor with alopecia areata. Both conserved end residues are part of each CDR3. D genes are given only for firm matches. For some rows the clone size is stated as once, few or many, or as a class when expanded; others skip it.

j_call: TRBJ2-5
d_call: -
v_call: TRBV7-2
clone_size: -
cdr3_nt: TGTGCCAGCAGCTTACTCCGAGGGCTTCCGGGGATGAAGACCCAGTACTTC
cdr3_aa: CASSLLRGLPGMKTQYF

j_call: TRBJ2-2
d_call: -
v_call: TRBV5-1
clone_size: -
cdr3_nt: TGCGCCAGCAGCTTGGAGGGGCCTCCGAACACCGGGGAGCTGTTTTTT
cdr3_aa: CASSLEGPPNTGELFF

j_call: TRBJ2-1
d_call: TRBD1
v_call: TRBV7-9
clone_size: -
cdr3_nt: TGTGCGGGACAGGGATACAATGAGCAGTTCTTC
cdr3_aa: CAGQGYNEQFF

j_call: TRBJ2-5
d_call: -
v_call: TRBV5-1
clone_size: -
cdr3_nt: TGCGCCAGCAGCTTAAGACCAGGGGAAGAGACCCAGTACTTC
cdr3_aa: CASSLRPGEETQYF

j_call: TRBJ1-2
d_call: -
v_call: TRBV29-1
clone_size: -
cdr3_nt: TGCAGCGGTAGAACAGGGTATGGCTACACCTTC
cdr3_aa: CSGRTGYGYTF

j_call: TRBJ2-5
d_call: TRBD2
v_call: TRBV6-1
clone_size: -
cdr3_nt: TGTGCCAGCAGGATGGGGGGGGAGACCCAGTACTTC
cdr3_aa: CASRMGGETQYF

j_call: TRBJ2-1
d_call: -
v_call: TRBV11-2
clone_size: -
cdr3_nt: TGTGCCAGCAGCCGGACAGACAATGAGCAGTTCTTC
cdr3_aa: CASSRTDNEQFF

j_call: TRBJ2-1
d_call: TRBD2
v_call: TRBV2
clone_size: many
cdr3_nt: TGTGCCAGCAGTGAAGTGGGTTGGGATAGCGGGGCTAGCTCCTACAATGAGCAGTTCTTC
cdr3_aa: CASSEVGWDSGASSYNEQFF

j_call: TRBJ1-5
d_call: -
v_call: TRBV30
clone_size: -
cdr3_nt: TGTGCCTGGAGACTGAATAGCAATCAGCCCCAGCATTTT
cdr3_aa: CAWRLNSNQPQHF

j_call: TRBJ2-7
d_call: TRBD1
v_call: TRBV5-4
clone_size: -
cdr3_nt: TGTGCCAGCAGCTTGGACAGGGGGGAAAGCGAGCAGTACTTC
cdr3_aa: CASSLDRGESEQYF

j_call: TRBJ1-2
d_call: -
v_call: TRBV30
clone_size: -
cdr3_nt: TGTGCCTGGAGTGACGGCGGAAACTATGGCTACACCTTC
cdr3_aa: CAWSDGGNYGYTF

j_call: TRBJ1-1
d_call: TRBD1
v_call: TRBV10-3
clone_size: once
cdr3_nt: TGTGCCATCAGTGAGGGAACAGGGGCTGAAGCTTTCTTT
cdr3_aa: CAISEGTGAEAFF

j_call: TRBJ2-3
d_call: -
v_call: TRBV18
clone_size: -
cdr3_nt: TGTGCCAGCTCTCAAGAGAGCACAGATACGCAGTATTTT
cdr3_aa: CASSQESTDTQYF

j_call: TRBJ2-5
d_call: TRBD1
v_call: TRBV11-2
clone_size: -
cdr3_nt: TGTGCCAGCAGCCGGAACAGGGGCCAAGAGACCCAGTACTTC
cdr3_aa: CASSRNRGQETQYF

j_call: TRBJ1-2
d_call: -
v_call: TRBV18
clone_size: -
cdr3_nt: TGTGCCAGCTCACCTCTGGCGAATAGGAACGATGGCTACACCTTC
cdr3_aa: CASSPLANRNDGYTF